One sample yielded the 24 T cell receptor beta chains listed below, sequenced in a study of cytomegalovirus exposure and HLA in healthy donors. 60 Vbeta and 13 Jbeta primers were used in PCR. Only in-frame clones appear in the TCRdb table, and some are missing; sequencing was by immunoSEQ multiplex PCR. The sample comprises approximately 100,000 clones, roughly three quarters of which are singletons, and 3.5% to 4% rests with the top ten. Sequenced: PBMCs. Receptor source: a woman between 45 and 65 years old in good health and CMV-seropositive.

The chain employs TRBV6-1 and TRBJ2-7; 11 bases map to TRBD2. The germline CDR1 and CDR2 sequences are MNHNS and SASEGT. This CDR3 spans 14 amino acids. The junction had 6 bases not matched to a gene; V was cut back by 2 bases and J by 9 bases. The chain's CDR3 is CASSETSGGRGQYF. For the CDR3, the DNA is TGTGCCAGCAGTGAAACTAGCGGGGGTCGGGGGCAGTACTTC.

The chain combines TRBV6-5 with TRBJ1-3, with D perhaps matching TRBD1 (6 bases). Trimming took 0 bases from V and 4 from J, leaving 10 bases between them. The CDR3 spans 15 residues. The V gene's germline CDR1 is MNHEY and CDR2 SVGAGI. In DNA form, the CDR3 reads TGTGCCAGCAGTTACTCGAGCGGACAGGGAAACACCATATATTTT. It is translated as CASSYSSGQGNTIYF.

The table lists this clone with a count of one. V usage is TRBV2 and J usage is TRBJ2-1; 8 bases fit TRBD2. The J segment lost 6 bases and the V segment lost 7 bases, leaving 14 bases of the junction unmatched. Germline CDR1 and CDR2: SNHLY and FYNNEI. The CDR3 totals 16 residues. CDR3 residues: CASISLAGGVGNEQFF. Written as DNA, the CDR3 is TGTGCCAGCATCTCTCTCGCGGGAGGAGTTGGCAATGAGCAGTTCTTC.

The rearrangement uses TRBV2 and TRBJ1-4; 9 bases are shared with TRBD1. CDR3 length equals 16 residues. V gave up 8 bases and J gave up 2 bases; unmatched junction bases: 9. Per germline, CDR1 SNHLY and CDR2 FYNNEI. The CDR3: CASGRDRDWTNEKLFF. The CDR3 nucleotides read TGTGCCAGCGGCCGGGACAGGGATTGGACTAATGAAAAACTGTTTTTT.

V gene TRBV9 combines with J gene TRBJ2-7; 8 bases are a match to TRBD2. There are 16 residues in the CDR3. V was clipped by 3 bases and J by 3 bases; unmatched bases: 11. Germline V gene data show CDR1 as SGDLS and CDR2 as YYNGEE. This CDR3 reads CASSGRGGAGIYEQYF. As DNA, the CDR3 is TGTGCCAGCAGCGGCCGGGGGGGAGCGGGGATCTACGAGCAGTACTTC.

This sequence joins TRBV7-8 and TRBJ2-2; TRBD1 matches at 7 bases. The trim removed 6 bases at V and 6 bases at J, leaving 10 bases unmatched. Looked up from germline, CDR1 is SGHVS and CDR2 is FQNEAQ. CDR3 size: 15 residues. CDR3 protein: CASRQDREAAGELFF. The CDR3, as DNA: TGTGCCAGCAGGCAAGACAGGGAAGCGGCCGGGGAGCTGTTTTTT.

The V gene is TRBV2, the J gene TRBJ2-3; 13 bases are a match to TRBD2. Germline trimming cut 6 bases from V and 7 bases from J; bases unmatched to any gene: 7. The CDR3 sequence is 15 residues long. Germline CDR1 is SNHLY and CDR2 is FYNNEI. The CDR3 protein is CASSPGTSGVNTQYF. The CDR3, as DNA: TGTGCCAGCAGCCCCGGGACTAGCGGGGTAAATACGCAGTATTTT.

CDR3 in amino acids: CASSLMGQGAQQPQHF. DNA for the CDR3: TGTGCCAGCAGCTTAATGGGACAGGGGGCCCAGCAGCCCCAGCATTTT. This chain joins TRBV7-8 and TRBJ1-5; the match to TRBD1 covers 12 bases. The V gene end was trimmed by 2 bases and the J gene end by 7 bases; junction bases not matched to a gene: 6. CDR3 length: 16 residues. CDR1 and CDR2 (germline): SGHVS, FQNEAQ.

This clone appeared a few times. CDR3: CASSYGTGRESNEQFF. CDR3 bases: TGTGCCAGCAGTTACGGGACAGGGAGAGAAAGCAATGAGCAGTTCTTC. The chain is built from TRBV6-5 and TRBJ2-1, with TRBD1 matching over 9 bases. Looked up from germline, CDR1 is MNHEY and CDR2 is SVGAGI. With 2 bases clipped from V and 6 bases from J, the junction kept 8 bases outside the gene matches. The CDR3 is 16 residues long.

V gene TRBV11-2 combines with J gene TRBJ2-7, with 9 bases lining up with TRBD2. J was trimmed by 2 bases and V by 1 base; bases with no gene match: 9. The CDR3 extends over 17 amino acids. Germline V gene lookup returns CDR1 SGHAT and CDR2 FQNNGV. The CDR3 bases are TGTGCCAGCAGCTTAGTCGACGGGCTAGCGGGACCCTACGAGCAGTACTTC. Protein: CASSLVDGLAGPYEQYF.

The chain joins TRBV27 to TRBJ2-3, with TRBD2 matching 7 bases. CDR1 is MNHEY, CDR2 SMNVEV, per germline (reference sequence). Trimming removed 0 bases from V and 2 bases from J; junction bases left unmatched: 5. The CDR3 is 16 residues long. The CDR3 loop reads CASSLSSGVATDTQYF. The CDR3 DNA is TGTGCCAGCAGTTTATCAAGCGGGGTTGCCACAGATACGCAGTATTTT.

The chain recombines TRBV19 with TRBJ1-5; 7 positions match TRBD1. There are 13 residues in the CDR3. V trimming: 5 bases; J trimming: 7 bases; junction bases outside the gene matches: 5. Germline V gives CDR1 LNHDA, CDR2 SQIVND (reference sequence). The chain's CDR3 is CASSSQGWQPQHF. The CDR3 bases are TGTGCCAGTAGTTCACAGGGGTGGCAGCCCCAGCATTTT.

This chain uses TRBV29-1 with TRBJ1-1, with D possibly being TRBD1 (5 bases). Germline CDR1 is SQVTM and CDR2 is ANQGSEA. This CDR3 is 13 amino acids long. Trimming took 5 bases from V and 4 from J, leaving 14 bases between them. The chain's CDR3 is CSVIPGGSTEAFF. The CDR3 nucleotides read TGCAGCGTTATTCCCGGGGGGAGCACTGAAGCTTTCTTT.

The J gene is TRBJ1-5, the V gene TRBV7-3; no firm D call. The germline V gene encodes CDR1 SGHTA and CDR2 FQGTGA. This CDR3 is built from 13 residues. Trimming removed 0 bases at V and 4 bases at J, with 4 bases between. Here the CDR3 reads CASSLTRNQPQHF. As DNA, the CDR3 is TGTGCCAGCAGCTTAACCCGGAATCAGCCCCAGCATTTT. The variable domain in full, completed from reference TRBV7-3 and TRBJ1-5, reads GAGVSQTPSNKVTEKGKYVELRCDPISGHTALYWYRQSLGQGPEFLIYFQGTGAADDSGLPNDRFFAVRPEGSVSTLKIQRTERGDSAVYLCASSLTRNQPQHFGDGTRLSIL.

This clone has just one count. The V gene is TRBV30, the J gene TRBJ1-2, with 9 bases identical to TRBD1. Looked up from germline, CDR1 is GTSNPN and CDR2 is SVGIG (reference sequence). The CDR3 is made up of 13 amino acids. V lost 2 bases to trimming and J lost 7 bases; unmatched junction nucleotides: 5. The CDR3 sequence is CAWSRGTGLGYTF. DNA of the CDR3: TGTGCCTGGAGTAGGGGGACAGGGCTTGGCTACACCTTC.

The V call is TRBV9, the J call TRBJ2-2; 11 bases match TRBD2. The CDR3 totals 17 residues. The trim removed 4 bases at V and 0 bases at J, leaving 5 bases unmatched. Germline V CDR1 and CDR2: SGDLS, YYNGEE. The CDR3 bases are TGTGCCAGCAGCTCCCGACTAGCGGGAACGAACACCGGGGAGCTGTTTTTT. Its translation: CASSSRLAGTNTGELFF.

In its sample, this clone was seen once. The V and J genes are TRBV11-1 and TRBJ2-5; no definite D call. V lost 1 base, J lost 5 bases, and 14 bases lay in between. Germline V gene data show CDR1 as SGHAT and CDR2 as FQDESV (reference sequence). The CDR3 extends over 15 amino acids. The CDR3 bases are TGTGCCAGCAGCTTAGTGTTAGCCACGAGGGAGACCCAGTACTTC. This sequence encodes CASSLVLATRETQYF.

The chain carries TRBV6-1 and TRBJ1-1; 10 bases are a match to TRBD1. V gave up 11 bases and J gave up 1 base; unmatched junction bases: 4. Germline V gene sequence: CDR1 MNHNS, CDR2 SASEGT. The CDR3 totals 13 residues. The CDR3 reads CAGGQGWNTEAFF. CDR3 bases: TGTGCCGGGGGACAGGGGTGGAACACTGAAGCTTTCTTT.

The CDR3 reads CASKDPRAVRDTEAFF. CDR3 sequence (DNA): TGTGCCAGCAAGGATCCCAGGGCGGTTCGGGACACTGAAGCTTTCTTT. The rearrangement links TRBV9 to TRBJ1-1, with D maybe TRBD1 (5 bases). The CDR3 extends over 16 amino acids. With 6 bases removed from V and 3 bases from J, the gap between germline ends came to 21 bases. From germline, CDR1 is SGDLS and CDR2 YYNGEE.

V usage is TRBV4-2 and J usage is TRBJ1-5; D not certain. CDR1 and CDR2 (germline): LGHNA, YNFKEQ. The V and J ends lost 1 base and 7 bases respectively, with 17 bases between them. The CDR3 sequence is 16 residues long. CDR3 sequence: CASSQGAGSQEQPQHF. CDR3 DNA: TGTGCCAGCAGCCAAGGGGCGGGGTCTCAGGAGCAGCCCCAGCATTTT.

Points on this clone: Other nucleotide sequences in the sample specify the same CDR3. The V call is TRBV4-1, the J call TRBJ2-6; 8 bases fit TRBD1. Germline trimming cut 0 bases from V and 0 bases from J; bases unmatched to any gene: 13. Germline CDR1 MGHRA, CDR2 YSYEKL. The CDR3 has 21 amino acids. The CDR3 protein is CASSQDRLGQGLVSGANVLTF. CDR3 nucleotide sequence: TGCGCCAGCAGCCAAGATCGACTAGGACAGGGCCTCGTCTCTGGGGCCAACGTCCTGACTTTC.

The chain uses TRBV18 and TRBJ1-4, with 9 nucleotides matching TRBD1. CDR1 and CDR2 from the germline V gene are KGHSH and LQKENI. The CDR3 is 15 amino acids. Trimming took 3 bases from V and 7 from J; bases not matched to a gene: 6. Here the CDR3 DNA reads TGTGCCAGCTCACCTCCGGACAGGGGAGGTGAAAAACTGTTTTTT. It codes for CASSPPDRGGEKLFF.

The chain has TRBV7-9 and TRBJ1-1; no firm D call. This CDR3 spans 15 amino acids. Trimming took off 1 base at V and 2 bases at J, with 11 bases between the two ends. Germline values: CDR1 SEHNR, CDR2 FQNEAQ (reference sequence). CDR3: CASSLGQSFNTEAFF. The CDR3 bases are TGTGCCAGCAGCTTAGGGCAGTCTTTTAACACTGAAGCTTTCTTT.

This clone was counted a single time. This chain connects TRBV5-4 to TRBJ2-2, with TRBD2 identical over 9 bases. With 4 bases clipped from V and 0 bases from J, the junction kept 7 bases outside the gene matches. CDR3 size: 17 residues. In germline, CDR1 is SGHNT, CDR2 YYREEE (reference sequence). As DNA, the CDR3 is TGTGCCAGCAGCGGGCTAGCGGGGACTACGAACACCGGGGAGCTGTTTTTT. Its protein product is CASSGLAGTTNTGELFF.